Listed below are T cell receptor beta chains from one sample, sequenced in a study of human T cells and chemical hapten exposure. TCRdb redid the calling of the RACE reads with MiXCR, one entry per CDR3 protein. The sample comprises approximately 110,000 distinct CDR3 sequences, about 34% of which are singletons, and less than 3% rests with the top ten. This specimen consisted of whole blood, obtained in connection with sensitization to the hapten diphenylcyclopropenone (DPC). The receptors come from a man in his forties with alopecia areata. Some clones in this sample may be carry-over from other donors' samples. Each CDR3 is given without its conserved first and last residue.

v_gene	j_gene	CDR3aa
TRBV27	TRBJ2-7	ASSPGTSEQY
TRBV12-3/TRBV12-4	TRBJ2-3	ASSLIPSTDTQY
TRBV7-3	TRBJ2-3	ASSSRQVEGGTDTQY
TRBV15	TRBJ1-5	ATAGDTGAAQPQH
TRBV9	TRBJ2-1	ASSVMDNYNEQF
TRBV11-2	TRBJ2-3	ASSLDPPTSEEPQY
TRBV4-3	TRBJ2-2	ASSQGSSRNTGELF
TRBV7-6	TRBJ2-3	ASSLRRTDTQY
TRBV29-1	TRBJ1-2	SLAIGGREGYT
TRBV6-1	TRBJ1-5	ASSELRFASNQPQH
TRBV6-5	TRBJ2-5	ASSLGGRWGETQY
TRBV4-2	TRBJ2-2	ASSQVTSGIANTGELF
TRBV9	TRBJ1-1	ASSPARGTEAF
TRBV4-1	TRBJ2-5	ASSQDGTGGFETQY
TRBV13	TRBJ1-3	ASSHRQGSDTIY
TRBV12-3/TRBV12-4	TRBJ2-2	ASSPGVGELF
TRBV5-1	TRBJ1-2	ASSHTLDGYT
TRBV7-7	TRBJ2-1	ASSQWTGDTYNEQF
TRBV4-3	TRBJ1-2	ASSQVEGVGYT
TRBV2	TRBJ1-1	ASVLGTEAF
TRBV6-5	TRBJ2-1	ASRVNSMSSYNEQF
TRBV6-2/TRBV6-3	TRBJ2-2	ASSLNRGPSTGELF
TRBV28	TRBJ1-2	ASSVQGEVYGYT
TRBV6-6	TRBJ2-3	ASSGTGRGDTQY
TRBV12-3/TRBV12-4	TRBJ2-3	ASRPTLPDTQY
TRBV20-1	TRBJ1-5	SAAIDSNQPQH
TRBV11-2	TRBJ2-1	ASSTQTSGRSGEQF
TRBV10-3	TRBJ2-1	AIGLSIKGYNEQF
TRBV24-1	TRBJ2-1	ATKTKGVAGDEQF
TRBV20-1	TRBJ2-6	SARPPGQGFSGANVLT
TRBV4-3	TRBJ2-1	ASSHRQGQGNEQF
TRBV7-2	TRBJ1-5	ASSLWGSESNQPQH
TRBV30	TRBJ2-7	AWERDRFYEQY
TRBV29-1	TRBJ1-2	SVELMTGTYGYT
TRBV24-1	TRBJ1-1	ATSVGTGWGTEAF
TRBV29-1	TRBJ1-2	SVEQGDGYT
TRBV7-2	TRBJ2-5	ASSPRSGSSKTQY
TRBV7-2	TRBJ1-3	ASSLTPQGSGNTIY
TRBV28	TRBJ1-2	ATISQANYGYT
TRBV5-1	TRBJ2-7	ASSLAAGGPGEQY
TRBV5-1	TRBJ1-4	ASSTEGQGPTNEKLF
TRBV28	TRBJ2-7	ASRTGQGAVEQY
TRBV11-3	TRBJ2-7	ASSLEGRAYEQY
TRBV7-3	TRBJ2-2	ATITYGELF
TRBV7-2	TRBJ2-3	ASSSSGSIADTQY
TRBV7-9	TRBJ2-2	ASSLGEWGTGELF
TRBV7-2	TRBJ2-6	ASSLKSSGANVLT
TRBV20-1	TRBJ2-3	SAIAGSTDTQY
TRBV2	TRBJ2-1	ARAGMGNEQF
TRBV24-1	TRBJ2-1	ATSDLQASGRVDEQF
TRBV9	TRBJ2-1	ASSAELAAYNEQF